The 16 T cell receptor beta chains presented below share a single source sample, sequenced in a study of blood T cell repertoires in COVID-19 (dated by TCRdb to 2020 to 2022). Library method: the immunoSEQ multiplex PCR assay. TCRdb took this table from immuneACCESS and kept in-frame rearrangements with V and J called. Such tables lack part of the clones; where checked against another copy, unresolved V genes explain under half of the gap, and the rest is unexplained. The table for this sample lists about 200,000 clones; roughly 80% of them were counted only once. The top ten hold roughly 5% of the sample. Sequencing was done on a sample of peripheral blood. Receptors originate from a human donor in a cohort sampled during active COVID-19.

This chain connects TRBV28 to TRBJ2-7; the match to TRBD1 covers 8 bases. CDR3 length: 15 amino acids. Per the germline V gene, CDR1 is MDHEN and CDR2 is SYDVKM. The trim removed 6 bases at V and 4 bases at J, leaving 11 bases unmatched. The CDR3 bases are TGTGCCAGCAGGGACCCGGGACAGGTTTTTTACGAGCAGTACTTC. As protein: CASRDPGQVFYEQYF.

The rearrangement joins TRBV4-3 to TRBJ2-3, with a weak D call TRBD2 (5 bases). Germline CDR1 and CDR2: LGHNA and YSLEER. Trimming took off 1 base at V and 0 bases at J, with 11 bases between the two ends. This CDR3 is built from 16 residues. CDR3 loop: CASSQGPAASTDTQYF. The CDR3 nucleotides are TGCGCCAGCAGCCAAGGTCCAGCGGCTAGCACAGATACGCAGTATTTT.

V gene TRBV6-1 combines with J gene TRBJ2-4, with 10 bases identical to TRBD2. Unmatched junction bases numbered 6, after V lost 4 bases and J lost 0 bases. The germline V gene has CDR1 MNHNS and CDR2 SASEGT. CDR3 size: 17 residues. CDR3 sequence (DNA): TGTGCCAGCAGTGCCCCGACTAGCGGGCTAGCCAAAAACATTCAGTACTTC. It yields the protein CASSAPTSGLAKNIQYF.

The chain is built from TRBV27 and TRBJ1-5; D is uncertain. The CDR3 consists of 11 residues. With 8 bases removed from V and 3 bases from J, the gap between germline ends came to 5 bases. The germline gives CDR1 MNHEY, CDR2 SMNVEV (reference sequence). Written as DNA, the CDR3 is TGTGCCAGCGGCCCCAATCAGCCCCAGCATTTT. Translating it yields CASGPNQPQHF.

The count of this clone is one. The chain couples TRBV14 to TRBJ2-7, with D unresolved. Germline CDR1 and CDR2: SGHDN and FVKESK. The CDR3 length is 14 residues. With 0 bases removed from V and 5 bases from J, the gap between germline ends came to 11 bases. DNA for the CDR3: TGTGCCAGCAGCCAAGATCCCCCTTTCCACGAGCAGTACTTC. As protein: CASSQDPPFHEQYF.

V is TRBV6-7 and J is TRBJ1-2; D gene unclear. TRBV6-7 is an ORF for which the function is uncertain. The CDR3 contains 15 residues. V lost 7 bases, J lost 3 bases, and 18 bases lay in between. DNA of the CDR3: TGTGCCAGCAAGAACCGGTCCCCGGAGTACTATGGCTACACCTTC. Translation: CASKNRSPEYYGYTF.

The chain combines TRBV18 with TRBJ2-3, with TRBD2 identical over 10 bases. Germline CDR1 is KGHSH and CDR2 is LQKENI. Trimming at V came to 2 bases and at J to 1 base, leaving 3 bases not matched to a gene. The CDR3 length is 16 residues. The CDR3 sequence is CASSPVSGRGTDTQYF. The CDR3 region has the DNA TGTGCCAGCTCACCAGTCAGCGGGAGGGGCACAGATACGCAGTATTTT.

The rearrangement links TRBV7-9 to TRBJ1-2; D might be TRBD1 (5 bases). V lost 3 bases to trimming and J lost 6 bases, with 14 bases between them. This CDR3 contains 14 residues. CDR1 and CDR2 (germline): SEHNR, FQNEAQ (reference sequence). CDR3 loop: CASSLGLGVDGYTF. Written as DNA, the CDR3 is TGTGCCAGCAGCTTGGGATTAGGGGTAGATGGCTACACCTTC.

This sequence joins TRBV27 and TRBJ2-1, with 13 bases fitting TRBD2. The germline V gene has CDR1 MNHEY and CDR2 SMNVEV (reference sequence). This CDR3 spans 20 amino acids. V dropped 5 bases and J dropped 2; count of bases not matched to a gene: 15. CDR3: CASSNGQGGTSGNPYNEQFF. In DNA, the CDR3 is TGTGCCAGCAGTAATGGACAGGGAGGGACTAGCGGGAATCCCTACAATGAGCAGTTCTTC.

The chain joins TRBV4-1 to TRBJ1-2, with D tentatively TRBD1 (6 bases). The CDR3 runs 15 residues. V lost 4 bases and J 5 bases, leaving 17 bases between the germline ends. CDR1 and CDR2 from the germline V gene are MGHRA and YSYEKL. CDR3 sequence (DNA): TGCGCCAGCAGCCCCAAATCAGGGGAAGGGTATGGCTACACCTTC. Translation gives CASSPKSGEGYGYTF.

The rearrangement links TRBV28 to TRBJ1-2, with 11 positions matching TRBD1. Unmatched junction bases numbered 10, after V lost 6 bases and J lost 13 bases. The germline CDR1 and CDR2 sequences are MDHEN and SYDVKM. The CDR3 is 13 amino acids. The CDR3 DNA sequence: TGTGCCAGCAGAGTCAGAGCCGGGACAGGGGGCACCTTC. This sequence encodes CASRVRAGTGGTF.

J is TRBJ1-5 and V is TRBV28; D perhaps matches TRBD1 (6 bases). The CDR3 is made up of 15 amino acids. Germline lookup yields CDR1 MDHEN and CDR2 SYDVKM. V was cut by 3 bases and J by 0 bases, with 9 bases left in between. CDR3 nucleotide sequence: TGTGCCAGCAGTTTCAGGGGTCGTAGCAATCAGCCCCAGCATTTT. Translation gives CASSFRGRSNQPQHF.

The rearrangement uses TRBV3-1 (or the pseudogene TRBV3-2) and TRBJ2-3; possible D gene TRBD2, 5 bases. V lost 4 bases to trimming and J lost 2 bases, with 10 bases between them. The CDR3 has 14 amino acids. Germline CDR1 and CDR2: LGHDT and YNNKEL (reference sequence). The CDR3 DNA follows: TGTGCCAGCAGCCCCCGGCGGGCCACAGATACGCAGTATTTT. It encodes CASSPRRATDTQYF.

This rearrangement joins TRBV5-1 to TRBJ2-1; D possibly corresponds to TRBD2 (5 bases). Germline CDR1 reads SGHRS; CDR2 reads YFSETQ. Trimming stripped 5 bases from V and 0 bases from J, with 12 bases between. This CDR3 region has 15 residues. The CDR3 DNA reads TGCGCCAGCAGTCGAGCGGAGAGCTCCTACAATGAGCAGTTCTTC. It translates to CASSRAESSYNEQFF.

The CDR3 bases are TGTGCCAGTACGGCGTGGGGCCTAGACGAGCAGTACTTC. It yields the protein CASTAWGLDEQYF. J is TRBJ2-7 and V is TRBV19; maybe TRBD1 (5 bases). CDR3 length: 13 residues. The germline CDR1 and CDR2 sequences are LNHDA and SQIVND (reference sequence). V was pared by 7 bases and J by 5 bases, with 15 bases between.

The chain combines TRBV5-1 with TRBJ1-1, with D possibly matching TRBD1 (5 bases). Germline loops: CDR1 SGHRS, CDR2 YFSETQ. Trimming removed 1 base from V and 1 base from J, with 5 bases in between. CDR3 size: 13 residues. CDR3 sequence (DNA): TGCGCCAGCAGCTTGACAGGGAACACTGAAGCTTTCTTT. Protein product: CASSLTGNTEAFF.